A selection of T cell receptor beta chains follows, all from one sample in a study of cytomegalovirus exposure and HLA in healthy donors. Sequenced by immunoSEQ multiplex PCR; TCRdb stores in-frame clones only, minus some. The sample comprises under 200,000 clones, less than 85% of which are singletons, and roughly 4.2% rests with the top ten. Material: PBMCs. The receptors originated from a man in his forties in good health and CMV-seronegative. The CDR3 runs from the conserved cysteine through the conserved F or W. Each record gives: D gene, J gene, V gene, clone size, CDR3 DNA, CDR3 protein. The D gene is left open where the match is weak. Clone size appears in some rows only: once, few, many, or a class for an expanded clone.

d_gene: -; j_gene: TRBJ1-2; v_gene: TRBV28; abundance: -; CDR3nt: TGTGCCAGCAGCCCCGTTATGAGGGACTACACCTTC; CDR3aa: CASSPVMRDYTF
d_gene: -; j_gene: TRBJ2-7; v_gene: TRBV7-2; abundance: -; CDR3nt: TGTGCCAGCAGCATCCAGGGACATCGGGGCGAGCAGTACTTC; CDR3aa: CASSIQGHRGEQYF
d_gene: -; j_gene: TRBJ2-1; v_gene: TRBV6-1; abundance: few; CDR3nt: TGTGCCAGCAGTGAAGGGGGTCGGGGTGAGCAGTTCTTC; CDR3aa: CASSEGGRGEQFF
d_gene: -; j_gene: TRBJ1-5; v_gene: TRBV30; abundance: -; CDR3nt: TGTGCCTGGAGCCCAGGGGGCAATCAGCCCCAGCATTTT; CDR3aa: CAWSPGGNQPQHF
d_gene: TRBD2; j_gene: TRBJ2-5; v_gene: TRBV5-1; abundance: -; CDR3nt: TGCGCCAGCGGACTAGCGGGGGGCAAACAAGAGACCCAGTACTTC; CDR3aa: CASGLAGGKQETQYF
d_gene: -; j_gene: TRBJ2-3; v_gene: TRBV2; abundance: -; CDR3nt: TGTGCCAGCGGCGGGGTACACCTTAGCACAGATACGCAGTATTTT; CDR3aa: CASGGVHLSTDTQYF
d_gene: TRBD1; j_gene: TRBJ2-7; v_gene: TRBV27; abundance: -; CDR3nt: TGTGCCAGCAGTGGATATAGACAGGGGGCCTACGAGCAGTACTTC; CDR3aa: CASSGYRQGAYEQYF
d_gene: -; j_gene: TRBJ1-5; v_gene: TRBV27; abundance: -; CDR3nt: TGTGCCAGCGGAAACAGAAATCAGCCCCAGCATTTT; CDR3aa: CASGNRNQPQHF
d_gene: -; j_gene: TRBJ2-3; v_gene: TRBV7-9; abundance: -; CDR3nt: TGTGCCAGCAGCCCCCCGGGTGAGGGTGTAATCGTCACAGATACGCAGTATTTT; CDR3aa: CASSPPGEGVIVTDTQYF
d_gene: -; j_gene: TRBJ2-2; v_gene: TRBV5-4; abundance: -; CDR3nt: TGTGCCAGCAGCACACAGGTCTTTAACACCGGGGAGCTGTTTTTT; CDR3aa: CASSTQVFNTGELFF
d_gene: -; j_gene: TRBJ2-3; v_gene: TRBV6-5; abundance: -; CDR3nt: TGTGCCAGCAGCAGTGTGGCTGGTTTCAAAGATACGCAGTATTTT; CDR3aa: CASSSVAGFKDTQYF
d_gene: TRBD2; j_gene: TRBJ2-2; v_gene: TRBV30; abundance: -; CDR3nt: TGTGCCGGAGATTTCCCGGGGGGCGGGGAGCTGTTTTTT; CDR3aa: CAGDFPGGGELFF
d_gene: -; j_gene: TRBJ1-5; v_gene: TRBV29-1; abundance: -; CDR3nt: TGCAGCGTTGTATCCCCAGTTCGGCCCCAGCATTTT; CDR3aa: CSVVSPVRPQHF
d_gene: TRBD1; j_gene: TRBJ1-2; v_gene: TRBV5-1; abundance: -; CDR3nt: TGCGCCAGCAGCGCTAGGGGGCAAATCAACACCTTC; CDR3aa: CASSARGQINTF
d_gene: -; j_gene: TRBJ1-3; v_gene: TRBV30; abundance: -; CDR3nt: TGTGCCTGGAGCCAGGGTCCCGGAAACACCATATATTTT; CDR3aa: CAWSQGPGNTIYF
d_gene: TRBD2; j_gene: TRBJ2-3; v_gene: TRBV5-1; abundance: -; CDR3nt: TGCGCCAGCGTCGGGGGGAGAAAAGATACGCAGTATTTT; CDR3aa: CASVGGRKDTQYF
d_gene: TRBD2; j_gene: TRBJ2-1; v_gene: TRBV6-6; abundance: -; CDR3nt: TGTGCCAGCATACCCAGCGGGGGTAATGAGCAGTTCTTC; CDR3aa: CASIPSGGNEQFF
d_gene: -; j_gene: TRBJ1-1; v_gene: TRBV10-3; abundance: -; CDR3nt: TGTGCCATCAGTGAGGGGGCCCTGAACACTGAAGCTTTCTTT; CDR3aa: CAISEGALNTEAFF
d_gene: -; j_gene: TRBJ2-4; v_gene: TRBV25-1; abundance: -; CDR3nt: TGTGCCAGCAGTGAAGGGAGAAGAGCCAAAAACATTCAGTACTTC; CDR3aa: CASSEGRRAKNIQYF
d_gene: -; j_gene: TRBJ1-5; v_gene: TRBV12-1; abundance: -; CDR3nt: TGTGCCAGCAGCTTTGATCGTCAAGGGGTAGTTGTTAATCAGCCCCAGCATTTT; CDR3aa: CASSFDRQGVVVNQPQHF
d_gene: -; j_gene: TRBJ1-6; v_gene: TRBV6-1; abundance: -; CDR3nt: TGTGCCAGCAGTCCTGACAGGCTTGCATCACCCCTCCACTTT; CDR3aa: CASSPDRLASPLHF
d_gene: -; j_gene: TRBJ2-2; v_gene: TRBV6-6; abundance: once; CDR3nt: TGTGCCAGCAGTTACTCGAACAGGGTCAACACCGGGGAGCTGTTTTTT; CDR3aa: CASSYSNRVNTGELFF
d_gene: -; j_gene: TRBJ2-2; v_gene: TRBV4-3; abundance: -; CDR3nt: TGCGCCAGCAGCCAAGGCACAGTGAACACCGGGGAGCTGTTTTTT; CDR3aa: CASSQGTVNTGELFF
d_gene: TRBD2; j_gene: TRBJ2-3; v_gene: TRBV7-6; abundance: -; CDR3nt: TGTGCCAGCAGCCCCCTAGCGGGGTCGGCAGATACGCAGTATTTT; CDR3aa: CASSPLAGSADTQYF
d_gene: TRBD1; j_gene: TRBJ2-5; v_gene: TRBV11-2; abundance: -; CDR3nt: TGTGCCAGCAGCCCGAGGACAGGGTGGGAGACCCAGTACTTC; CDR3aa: CASSPRTGWETQYF
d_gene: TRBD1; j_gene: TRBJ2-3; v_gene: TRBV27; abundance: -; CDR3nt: TGTGCCAGCAGCAACGTACAGGGGCGCACAGATACGCAGTATTTT; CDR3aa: CASSNVQGRTDTQYF
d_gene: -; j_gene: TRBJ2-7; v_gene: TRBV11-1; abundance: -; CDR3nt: TGTGCCAGCAGCTCTACTTACTACGAGCAGTACTTC; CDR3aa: CASSSTYYEQYF